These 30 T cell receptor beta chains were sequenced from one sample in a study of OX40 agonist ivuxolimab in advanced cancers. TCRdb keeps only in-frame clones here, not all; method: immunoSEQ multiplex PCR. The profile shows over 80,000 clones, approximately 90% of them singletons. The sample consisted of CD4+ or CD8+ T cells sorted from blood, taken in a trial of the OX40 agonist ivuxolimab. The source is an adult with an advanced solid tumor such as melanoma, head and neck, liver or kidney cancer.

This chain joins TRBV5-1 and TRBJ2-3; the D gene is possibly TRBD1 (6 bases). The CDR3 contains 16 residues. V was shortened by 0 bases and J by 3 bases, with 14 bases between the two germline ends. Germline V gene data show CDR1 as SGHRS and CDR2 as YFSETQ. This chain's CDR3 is CASSLEGDSVTDTQYF. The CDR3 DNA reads TGCGCCAGCAGCTTGGAGGGGGATAGTGTGACAGATACGCAGTATTTT.

CDR3 nucleotides: TGTGCCAGCAGTTTAGGACAGGGGGGCGGCTACACCTTC. This codes for CASSLGQGGGYTF. This chain links TRBV28 with TRBJ1-2, with TRBD1 matching over 10 bases. This CDR3 is 13 amino acids long. Germline CDR1 is MDHEN and CDR2 is SYDVKM. The junction had 2 bases not matched to a gene; V was cut back by 2 bases and J by 8 bases.

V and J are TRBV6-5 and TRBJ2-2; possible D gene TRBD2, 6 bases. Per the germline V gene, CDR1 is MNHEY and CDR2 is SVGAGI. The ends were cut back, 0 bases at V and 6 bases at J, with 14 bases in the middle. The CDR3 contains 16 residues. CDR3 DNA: TGTGCCAGCAGTTACTCGGTTTCGCTAGCGTCCGGGGAGCTGTTTTTT. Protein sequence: CASSYSVSLASGELFF.

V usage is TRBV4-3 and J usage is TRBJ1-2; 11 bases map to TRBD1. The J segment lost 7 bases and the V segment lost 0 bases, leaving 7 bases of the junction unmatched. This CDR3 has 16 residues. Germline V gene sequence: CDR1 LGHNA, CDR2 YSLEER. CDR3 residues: CASSQESGTGGGGYTF. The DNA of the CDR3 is TGCGCCAGCAGCCAAGAGTCCGGGACAGGGGGGGGTGGCTACACCTTC.

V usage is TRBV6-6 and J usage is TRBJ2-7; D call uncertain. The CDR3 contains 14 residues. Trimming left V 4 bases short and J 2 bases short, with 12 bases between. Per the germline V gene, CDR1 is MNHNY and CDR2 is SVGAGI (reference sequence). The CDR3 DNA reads TGTGCCAGCAGTTTGAGCAGTTGGGCCTACGAGCAGTACTTC. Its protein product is CASSLSSWAYEQYF.

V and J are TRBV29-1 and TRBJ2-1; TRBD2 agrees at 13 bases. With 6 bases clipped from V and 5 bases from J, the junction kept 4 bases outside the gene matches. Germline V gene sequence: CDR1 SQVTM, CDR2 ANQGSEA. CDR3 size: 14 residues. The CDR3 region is CSVWTSGSNNEQFF. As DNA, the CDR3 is TGCAGCGTGTGGACTAGCGGGAGTAACAATGAGCAGTTCTTC.

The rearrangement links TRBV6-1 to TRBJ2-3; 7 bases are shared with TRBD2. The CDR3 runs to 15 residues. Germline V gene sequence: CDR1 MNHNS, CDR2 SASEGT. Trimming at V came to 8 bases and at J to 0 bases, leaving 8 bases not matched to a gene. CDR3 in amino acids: CASQRLAASTDTQYF. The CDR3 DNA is TGTGCCAGCCAAAGACTAGCAGCAAGCACAGATACGCAGTATTTT.

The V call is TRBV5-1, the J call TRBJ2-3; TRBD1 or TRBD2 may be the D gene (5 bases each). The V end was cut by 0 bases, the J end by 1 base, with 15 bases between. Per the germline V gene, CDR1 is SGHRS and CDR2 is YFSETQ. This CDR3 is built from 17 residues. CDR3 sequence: CASSLEGRAGGTDTQYF. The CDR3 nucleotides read TGCGCCAGCAGCTTGGAGGGACGGGCCGGAGGCACAGATACGCAGTATTTT.

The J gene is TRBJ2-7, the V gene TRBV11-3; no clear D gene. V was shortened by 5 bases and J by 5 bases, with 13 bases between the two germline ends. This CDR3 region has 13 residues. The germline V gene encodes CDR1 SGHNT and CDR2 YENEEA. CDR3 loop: CASSPITEDEQYF. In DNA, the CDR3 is TGTGCCAGCAGCCCGATAACCGAGGACGAGCAGTACTTC.

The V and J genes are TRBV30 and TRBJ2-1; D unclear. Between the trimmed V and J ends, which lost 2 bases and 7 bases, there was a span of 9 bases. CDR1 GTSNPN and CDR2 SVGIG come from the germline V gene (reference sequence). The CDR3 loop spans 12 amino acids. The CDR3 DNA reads TGTGCCTGGAGTCGGGCCTCGAATGAGCAGTTCTTC. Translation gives CAWSRASNEQFF.

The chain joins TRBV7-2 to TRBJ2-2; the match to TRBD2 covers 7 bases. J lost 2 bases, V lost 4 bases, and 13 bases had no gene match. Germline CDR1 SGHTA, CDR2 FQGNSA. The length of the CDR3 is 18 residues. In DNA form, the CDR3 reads TGTGCCAGCAGCTCCCACATCTTGCTAGCGGTTAACACCGGGGAGCTGTTTTTT. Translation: CASSSHILLAVNTGELFF.

For the CDR3, the DNA is TGTGCCAGCAGTTTATGGGCCCCCGGGGAAGAGACCCAGTACTTC. It codes for CASSLWAPGEETQYF. V gene TRBV28 combines with J gene TRBJ2-5; TRBD2 is a possible D gene (5 bases). The CDR3 loop spans 15 amino acids. Germline CDR1 MDHEN, CDR2 SYDVKM. The ends were cut back, 0 bases at V and 3 bases at J, with 11 bases in the middle.

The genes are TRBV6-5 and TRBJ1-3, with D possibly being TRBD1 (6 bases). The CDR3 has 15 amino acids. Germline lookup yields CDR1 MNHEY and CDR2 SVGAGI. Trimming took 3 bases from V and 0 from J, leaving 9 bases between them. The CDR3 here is CASSYTGSSGNTIYF. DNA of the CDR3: TGTGCCAGCAGTTATACAGGGAGCTCTGGAAACACCATATATTTT.

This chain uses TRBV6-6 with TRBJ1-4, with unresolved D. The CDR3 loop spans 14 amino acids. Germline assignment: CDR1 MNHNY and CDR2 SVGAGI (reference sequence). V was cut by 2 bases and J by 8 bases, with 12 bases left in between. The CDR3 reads CASSYLGGVEKLFF. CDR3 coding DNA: TGTGCCAGCAGTTACCTCGGAGGCGTCGAAAAACTGTTTTTT.

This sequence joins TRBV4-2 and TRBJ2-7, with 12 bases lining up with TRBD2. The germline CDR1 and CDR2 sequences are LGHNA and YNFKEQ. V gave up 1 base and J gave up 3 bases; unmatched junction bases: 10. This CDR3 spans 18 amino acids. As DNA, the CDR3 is TGTGCCAGCAGCCAAGGAGTAGGACTAGCGGGGCTTATCTACGAGCAGTACTTC. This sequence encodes CASSQGVGLAGLIYEQYF.

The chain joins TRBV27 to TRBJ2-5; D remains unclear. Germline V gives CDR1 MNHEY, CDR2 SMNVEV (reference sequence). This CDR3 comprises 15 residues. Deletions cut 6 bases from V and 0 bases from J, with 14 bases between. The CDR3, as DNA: TGTGCCAGCAGCTTCGGCACCATGTACCAAGAGACCCAGTACTTC. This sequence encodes CASSFGTMYQETQYF.

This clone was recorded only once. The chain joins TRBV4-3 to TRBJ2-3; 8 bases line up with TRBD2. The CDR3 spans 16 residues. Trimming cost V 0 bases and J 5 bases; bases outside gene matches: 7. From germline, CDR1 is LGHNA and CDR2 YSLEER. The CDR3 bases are TGCGCCAGCAGCCAAGATTTTCGGGGGGGGTTAGATACGCAGTATTTT. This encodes CASSQDFRGGLDTQYF.

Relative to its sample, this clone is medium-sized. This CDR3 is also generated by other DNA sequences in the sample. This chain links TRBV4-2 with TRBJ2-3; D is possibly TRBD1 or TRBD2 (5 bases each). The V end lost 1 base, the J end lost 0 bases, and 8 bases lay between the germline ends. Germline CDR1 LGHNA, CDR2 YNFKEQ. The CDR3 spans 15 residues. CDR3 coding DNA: TGTGCCAGCAGCCAAGGGGGCGGGAGCACAGATACGCAGTATTTT. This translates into CASSQGGGSTDTQYF.

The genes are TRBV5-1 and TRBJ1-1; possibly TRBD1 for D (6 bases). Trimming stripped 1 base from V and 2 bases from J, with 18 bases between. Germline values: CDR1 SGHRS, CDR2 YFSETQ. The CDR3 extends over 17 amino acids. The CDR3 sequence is CASSLMGSWTANTEAFF. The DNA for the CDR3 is TGCGCCAGCAGCTTGATGGGGTCGTGGACAGCAAACACTGAAGCTTTCTTT.

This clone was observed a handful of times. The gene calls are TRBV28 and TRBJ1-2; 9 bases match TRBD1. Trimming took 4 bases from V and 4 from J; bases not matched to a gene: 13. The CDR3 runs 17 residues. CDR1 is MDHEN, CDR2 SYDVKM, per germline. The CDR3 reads CASSSPTSTGGSYGYTF. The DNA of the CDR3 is TGTGCCAGCAGTTCACCTACATCCACAGGGGGCAGCTATGGCTACACCTTC.

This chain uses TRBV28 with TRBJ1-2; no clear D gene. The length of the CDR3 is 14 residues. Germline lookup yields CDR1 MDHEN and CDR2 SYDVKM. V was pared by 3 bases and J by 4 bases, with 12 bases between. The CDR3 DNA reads TGTGCCAGCAGTTTTGAACGGTGGGGCTATGGCTACACCTTC. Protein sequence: CASSFERWGYGYTF.

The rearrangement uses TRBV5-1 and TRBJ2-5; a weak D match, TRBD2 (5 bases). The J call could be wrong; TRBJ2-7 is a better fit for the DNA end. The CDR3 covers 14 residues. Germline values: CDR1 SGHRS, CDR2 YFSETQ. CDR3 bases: TGCGCCAGCAGCTTGGGTTCCGGGACCTACGAGCAGTACTTC. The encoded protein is CASSLGSGTYEQYF.

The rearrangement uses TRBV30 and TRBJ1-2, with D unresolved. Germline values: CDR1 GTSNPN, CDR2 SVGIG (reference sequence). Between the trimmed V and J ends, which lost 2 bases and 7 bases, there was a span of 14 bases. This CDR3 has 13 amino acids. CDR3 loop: CAWSYRAEAGYTF. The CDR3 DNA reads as TGTGCCTGGAGTTATAGGGCGGAGGCTGGCTACACCTTC.

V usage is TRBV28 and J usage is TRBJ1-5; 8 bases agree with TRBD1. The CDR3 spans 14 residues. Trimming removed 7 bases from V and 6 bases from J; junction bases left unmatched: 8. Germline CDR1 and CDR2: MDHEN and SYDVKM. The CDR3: CASIWTGYGQPQHF. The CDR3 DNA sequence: TGTGCCAGCATTTGGACAGGGTACGGTCAGCCCCAGCATTTT.

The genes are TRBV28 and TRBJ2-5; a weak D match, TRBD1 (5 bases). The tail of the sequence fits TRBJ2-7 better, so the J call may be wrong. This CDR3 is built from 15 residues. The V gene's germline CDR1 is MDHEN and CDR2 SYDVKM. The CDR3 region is CASSPGHPPLYEQYF. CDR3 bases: TGTGCCAGCAGCCCTGGACACCCCCCTCTCTACGAGCAGTACTTC.

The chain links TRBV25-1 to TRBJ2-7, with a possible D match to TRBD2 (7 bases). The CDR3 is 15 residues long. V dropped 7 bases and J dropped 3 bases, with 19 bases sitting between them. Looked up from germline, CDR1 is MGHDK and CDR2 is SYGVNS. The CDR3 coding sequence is TGTGCCAGCAACGGGGGGCGGAACTTCAACTACGAGCAGTACTTC. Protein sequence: CASNGGRNFNYEQYF.

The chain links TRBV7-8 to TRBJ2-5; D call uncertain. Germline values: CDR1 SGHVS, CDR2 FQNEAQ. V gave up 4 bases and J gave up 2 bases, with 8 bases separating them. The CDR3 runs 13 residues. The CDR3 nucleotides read TGTGCCAGCAGCTCCTTGCGGCAAGAGACCCAGTACTTC. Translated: CASSSLRQETQYF.

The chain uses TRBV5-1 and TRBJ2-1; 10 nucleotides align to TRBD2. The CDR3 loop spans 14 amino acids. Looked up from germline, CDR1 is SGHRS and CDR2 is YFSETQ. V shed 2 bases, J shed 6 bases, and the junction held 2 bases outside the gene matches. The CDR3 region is CASSFGLAVNEQFF. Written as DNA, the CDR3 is TGCGCCAGCAGCTTTGGACTAGCGGTCAATGAGCAGTTCTTC.

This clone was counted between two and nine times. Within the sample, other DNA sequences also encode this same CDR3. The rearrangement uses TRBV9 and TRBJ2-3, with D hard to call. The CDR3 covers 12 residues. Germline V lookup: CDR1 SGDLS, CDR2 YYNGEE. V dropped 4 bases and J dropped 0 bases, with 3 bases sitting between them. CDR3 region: CASSPSTDTQYF. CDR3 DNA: TGTGCCAGCAGCCCTAGCACAGATACGCAGTATTTT.

CDR3 DNA sequence: TGCGCCAGCAGCCAGTTCACAGGGGTGGGGGAGCAGTACTTC. Residues: CASSQFTGVGEQYF. V is TRBV4-3 and J is TRBJ2-7, with 7 bases aligning to TRBD1. CDR1 and CDR2 (germline): LGHNA, YSLEER. The CDR3 length is 14 residues. Unmatched junction bases numbered 9, after V lost 3 bases and J lost 7 bases.